The 8 T cell receptor beta chains listed next were all sequenced from one sample in a study of identical twins. MiXCR was run by TCRdb on the 5' RACE reads, yielding one entry per CDR3 protein. The sample records 430,000 or so distinct CDR3 sequences, 20% to 25% being singletons. The same data also contributed to another study, on T cells expressing NK-cell markers.

Sequenced sample: CD4+ T cells sorted from blood. Receptor source: a woman younger than 30 in good health.

This clonotype occurred a few times. The chain recombines TRBV7-8 with TRBJ2-7; D is ambiguous. CDR3 length equals 14 residues. Germline V gene sequence: CDR1 SGHVS, CDR2 FQNEAQ. Trimming left V 1 base short and J 3 bases short, with 10 bases between. In DNA form, the CDR3 reads TGTGCCAGCAGCTTAGAATCCGTAGTCTACGAGCAGTACTTC. Translation gives CASSLESVVYEQYF.

The table lists this clonotype with a count of one. The rearrangement links TRBV11-2 to TRBJ2-3, with D perhaps matching TRBD2 (5 bases). Trimming cost V 1 base and J 2 bases, with 22 bases left between them. The length of the CDR3 is 19 residues. CDR1 is SGHAT, CDR2 FQNNGV, per germline. The CDR3 loop is CASSLVPSGPYMITDTQYF. As DNA, the CDR3 is TGTGCCAGCAGCTTAGTCCCCAGCGGCCCATATATGATCACAGATACGCAGTATTTT.

The chain combines TRBV11-2 with TRBJ2-7; perhaps TRBD1 as D (6 bases). V dropped 0 bases and J dropped 5 bases, with 14 bases sitting between them. Looked up from germline, CDR1 is SGHAT and CDR2 is FQNNGV. The CDR3 is 15 residues long. CDR3 nucleotides: TGTGCCAGCAGCTTAGAGGGGTCCAGGGGCAACGAGCAGTACTTC. Encoded protein: CASSLEGSRGNEQYF.

The gene calls are TRBV14 and TRBJ2-7; 12 bases are a match to TRBD2. This CDR3 has 14 residues. V was clipped by 3 bases and J by 4 bases; unmatched bases: 1. Germline V gives CDR1 SGHDN, CDR2 FVKESK. CDR3 region: CASSHTSGRYEQYF. The CDR3 nucleotides are TGTGCCAGCAGCCACACTAGCGGGAGGTACGAGCAGTACTTC.

This chain links TRBV5-1 with TRBJ2-7, with TRBD1 matching over 8 bases. The germline gives CDR1 SGHRS, CDR2 YFSETQ. With V trimmed by 5 bases and J by 8 bases, 6 bases remained unmatched. The CDR3 runs to 12 residues. For the CDR3, the DNA is TGCGCCAGCAGTTTACAGGGGGAGCAGCAGTACTTC. Protein sequence: CASSLQGEQQYF. The full variable domain, with the rest looked up from reference TRBV5-1 and TRBJ2-7, is KAGVTQTPRYLIKTRGQQVTLSCSPISGHRSVSWYQQTPGQGLQFLFEYFSETQRNKGNFPGRFSGRQFSNSRSEMNVSTLELGDSALYLCASSLQGEQQYFGPGTRLTVT.

In this sample, this clonotype turned up once. The gene calls are TRBV7-9 and TRBJ2-2; 14 bases line up with TRBD2. Per the germline V gene, CDR1 is SEHNR and CDR2 is FQNEAQ (reference sequence). CDR3 length equals 17 residues. The trim removed 5 bases at V and 4 bases at J, leaving 6 bases unmatched. The CDR3 sequence is CASSPGTSGRGTGELFF. For the CDR3, the DNA is TGTGCCAGCAGCCCTGGGACTAGCGGGAGAGGCACCGGGGAGCTGTTTTTT. Combining the CDR3 with reference TRBV7-9 and TRBJ2-2 gives the whole variable domain DTGVSQNPRHKITKRGQNVTFRCDPISEHNRLYWYRQTLGQGPEFLTYFQNEAQLEKSRLLSDRFSAERPKGSFSTLEIQRTEQGDSAMYLCASSPGTSGRGTGELFFGEGSRLTVL.

This clonotype was counted at least ten times. The CDR3 region is CASSLSDGKNIQYF. The CDR3 DNA is TGTGCCAGCAGTCTTTCCGACGGGAAAAACATTCAGTACTTC. The chain couples TRBV2 to TRBJ2-4; D uncertain. V was clipped by 5 bases and J by 4 bases, with 12 bases between them. The CDR3 is made up of 14 amino acids. The V gene's germline CDR1 is SNHLY and CDR2 FYNNEI. The whole variable domain, remainder taken from reference TRBV2 and TRBJ2-4, is EPEVTQTPSHQVTQMGQEVILRCVPISNHLYFYWYRQILGQKVEFLVSFYNNEISEKSEIFDDQFSVERPDGSNFTLKIRSTKLEDSAMYFCASSLSDGKNIQYFGAGTRLSVL.

This clonotype was counted only a few times. The gene calls are TRBV6-1 and TRBJ2-5; 7 bases are a match to TRBD1. Trimming removed 5 bases from V and 2 bases from J; junction bases left unmatched: 11. Germline lookup yields CDR1 MNHNS and CDR2 SASEGT. This CDR3 is built from 16 residues. The CDR3 loop reads CASSPTGTARQETQYF. CDR3 sequence (DNA): TGTGCCAGCAGTCCGACTGGGACAGCACGACAAGAGACCCAGTACTTC.